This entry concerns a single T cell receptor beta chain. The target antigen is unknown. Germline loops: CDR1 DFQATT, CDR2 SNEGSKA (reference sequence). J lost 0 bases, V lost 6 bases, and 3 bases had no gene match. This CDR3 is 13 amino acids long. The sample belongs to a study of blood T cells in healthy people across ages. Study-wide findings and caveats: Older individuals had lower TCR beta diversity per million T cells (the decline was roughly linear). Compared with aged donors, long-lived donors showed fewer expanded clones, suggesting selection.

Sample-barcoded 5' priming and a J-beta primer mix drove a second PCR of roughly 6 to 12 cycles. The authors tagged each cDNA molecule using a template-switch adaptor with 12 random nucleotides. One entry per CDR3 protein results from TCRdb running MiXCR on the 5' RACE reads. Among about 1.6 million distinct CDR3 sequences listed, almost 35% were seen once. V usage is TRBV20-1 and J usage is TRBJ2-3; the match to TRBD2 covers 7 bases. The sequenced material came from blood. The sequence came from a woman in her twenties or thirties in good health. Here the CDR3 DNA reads TGCAGTGCCGAGACTAGCAGCACAGATACGCAGTATTTT. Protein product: CSAETSSTDTQYF.